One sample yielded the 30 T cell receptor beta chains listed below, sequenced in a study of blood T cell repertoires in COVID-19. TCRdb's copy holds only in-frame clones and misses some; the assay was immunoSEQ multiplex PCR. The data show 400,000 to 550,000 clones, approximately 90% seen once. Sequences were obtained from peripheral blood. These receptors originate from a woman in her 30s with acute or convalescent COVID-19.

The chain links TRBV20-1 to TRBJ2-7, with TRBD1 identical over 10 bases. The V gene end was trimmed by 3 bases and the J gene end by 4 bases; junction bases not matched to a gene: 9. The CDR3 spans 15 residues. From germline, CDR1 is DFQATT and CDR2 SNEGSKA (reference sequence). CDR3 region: CSASRSGTGVYEQYF. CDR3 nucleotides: TGCAGTGCTAGTAGGTCCGGGACAGGGGTTTACGAGCAGTACTTC.

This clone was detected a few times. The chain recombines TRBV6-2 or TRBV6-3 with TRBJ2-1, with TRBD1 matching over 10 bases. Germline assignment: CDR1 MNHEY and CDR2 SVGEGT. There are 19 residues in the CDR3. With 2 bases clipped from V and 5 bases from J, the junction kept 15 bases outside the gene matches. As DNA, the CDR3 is TGTGCCAGCAGTTACCGGGACAGGGGCGTCGGGGGGAAAAACAATGAGCAGTTCTTC. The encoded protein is CASSYRDRGVGGKNNEQFF.

The chain's CDR3 is CASRLNRDRIKDTQYF. As DNA, the CDR3 is TGTGCCAGCAGGCTAAACCGGGACAGAATTAAGGATACGCAGTATTTT. The rearrangement uses TRBV28 and TRBJ2-3; TRBD1 matches 7 bases. CDR3 size: 16 residues. The germline gives CDR1 MDHEN, CDR2 SYDVKM. Unmatched junction bases numbered 15, after V lost 6 bases and J lost 6 bases.

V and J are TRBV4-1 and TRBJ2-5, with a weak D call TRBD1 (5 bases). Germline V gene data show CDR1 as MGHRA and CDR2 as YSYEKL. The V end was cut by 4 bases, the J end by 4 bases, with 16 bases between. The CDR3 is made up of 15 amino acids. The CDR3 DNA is TGCGCCAGCAGCCTCCTGAAGGACAAGGGAGAGACCCAGTACTTC. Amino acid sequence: CASSLLKDKGETQYF.

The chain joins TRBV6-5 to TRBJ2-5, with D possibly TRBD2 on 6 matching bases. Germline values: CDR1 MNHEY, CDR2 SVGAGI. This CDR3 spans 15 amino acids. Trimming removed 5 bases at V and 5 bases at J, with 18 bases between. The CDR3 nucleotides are TGTGCCAGCAGTCTGAGCCCGGGAGCCAGGGAGACCCAGTACTTC. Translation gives CASSLSPGARETQYF.

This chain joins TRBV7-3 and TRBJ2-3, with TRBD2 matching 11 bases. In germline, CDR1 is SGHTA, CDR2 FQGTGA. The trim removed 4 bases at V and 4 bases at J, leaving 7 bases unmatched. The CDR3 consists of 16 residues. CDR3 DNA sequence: TGTGCCAGCAGCTCCTCTAGCGGGGGGATCCCAGATACGCAGTATTTT. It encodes CASSSSSGGIPDTQYF. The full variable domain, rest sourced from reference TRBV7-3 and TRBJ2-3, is GAGVSQTPSNKVTEKGKYVELRCDPISGHTALYWYRQSLGQGPEFLIYFQGTGAADDSGLPNDRFFAVRPEGSVSTLKIQRTERGDSAVYLCASSSSSGGIPDTQYFGPGTRLTVL.

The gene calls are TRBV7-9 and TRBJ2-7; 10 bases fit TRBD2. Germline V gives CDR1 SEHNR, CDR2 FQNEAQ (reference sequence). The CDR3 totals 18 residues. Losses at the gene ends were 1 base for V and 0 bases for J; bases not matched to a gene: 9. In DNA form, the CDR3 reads TGTGCCAGCAGCTTAGTTTCTAGCGGGGGCGCTAACTCCTACGAGCAGTACTTC. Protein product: CASSLVSSGGANSYEQYF. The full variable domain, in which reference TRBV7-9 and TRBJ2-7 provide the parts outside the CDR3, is DTGVSQNPRHKITKRGQNVTFRCDPISEHNRLYWYRQTLGQGPEFLTYFQNEAQLEKSRLLSDRFSAERPKGSFSTLEIQRTEQGDSAMYLCASSLVSSGGANSYEQYFGPGTRLTVT.

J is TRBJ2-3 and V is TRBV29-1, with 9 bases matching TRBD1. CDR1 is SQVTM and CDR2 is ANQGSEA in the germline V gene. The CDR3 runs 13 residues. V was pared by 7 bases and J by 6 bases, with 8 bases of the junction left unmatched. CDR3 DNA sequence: TGCAGCGGCGGACAGGGGTTACAGGATACGCAGTATTTT. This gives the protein CSGGQGLQDTQYF.

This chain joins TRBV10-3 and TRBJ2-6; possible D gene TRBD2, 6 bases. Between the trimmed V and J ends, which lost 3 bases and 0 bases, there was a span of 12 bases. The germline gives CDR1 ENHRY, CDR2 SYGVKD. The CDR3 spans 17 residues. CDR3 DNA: TGTGCCATCAGTGACGGGGGACTGCTCTCTGGGGCCAACGTCCTGACTTTC. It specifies CAISDGGLLSGANVLTF.

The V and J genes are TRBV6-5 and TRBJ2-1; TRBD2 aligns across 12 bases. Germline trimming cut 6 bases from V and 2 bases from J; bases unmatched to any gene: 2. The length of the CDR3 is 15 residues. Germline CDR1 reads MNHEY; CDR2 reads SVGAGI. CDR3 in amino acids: CASRTSGGTYNEQFF. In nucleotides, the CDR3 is TGTGCCAGCAGAACTAGCGGGGGGACCTACAATGAGCAGTTCTTC.

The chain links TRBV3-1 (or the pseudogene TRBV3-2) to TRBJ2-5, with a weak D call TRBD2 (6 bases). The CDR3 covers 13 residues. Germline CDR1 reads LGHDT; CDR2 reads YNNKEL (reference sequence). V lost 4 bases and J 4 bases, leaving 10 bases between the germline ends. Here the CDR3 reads CASSPQLAETQYF. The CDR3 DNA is TGTGCCAGCAGCCCCCAACTAGCAGAGACCCAGTACTTC.

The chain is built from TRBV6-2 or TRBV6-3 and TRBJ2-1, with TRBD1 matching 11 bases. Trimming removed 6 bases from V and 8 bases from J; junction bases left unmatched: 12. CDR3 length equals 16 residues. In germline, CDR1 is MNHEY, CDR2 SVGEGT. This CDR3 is CASSLSPWTGGDEQFF. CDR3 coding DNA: TGTGCCAGCAGCCTTTCTCCGTGGACAGGGGGCGATGAGCAGTTCTTC.

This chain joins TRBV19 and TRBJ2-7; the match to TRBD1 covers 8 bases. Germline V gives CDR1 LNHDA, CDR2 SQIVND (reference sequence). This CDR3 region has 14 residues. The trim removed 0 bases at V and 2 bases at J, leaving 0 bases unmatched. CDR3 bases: TGTGCCAGTAGTATAGAACAGGGGGCCTACGAGCAGTACTTC. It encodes CASSIEQGAYEQYF.

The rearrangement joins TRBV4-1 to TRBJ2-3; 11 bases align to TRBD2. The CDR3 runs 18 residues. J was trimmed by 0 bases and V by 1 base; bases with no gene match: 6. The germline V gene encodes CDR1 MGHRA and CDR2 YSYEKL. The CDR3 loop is CASSQGLAGTMSTDTQYF. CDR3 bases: TGCGCCAGCAGCCAAGGACTAGCGGGGACTATGAGCACAGATACGCAGTATTTT.

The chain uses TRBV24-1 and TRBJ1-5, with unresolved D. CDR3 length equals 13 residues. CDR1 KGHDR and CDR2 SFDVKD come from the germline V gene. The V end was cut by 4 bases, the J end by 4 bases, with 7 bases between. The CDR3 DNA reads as TGTGCCACCAGTGAAGAGGAGAATCAGCCCCAGCATTTT. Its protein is CATSEEENQPQHF.

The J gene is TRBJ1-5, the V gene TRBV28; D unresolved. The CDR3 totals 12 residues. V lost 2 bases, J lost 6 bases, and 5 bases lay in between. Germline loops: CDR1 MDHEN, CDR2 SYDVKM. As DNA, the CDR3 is TGTGCCAGCAGTTTACGCGGTCAGCCCCAGCATTTT. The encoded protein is CASSLRGQPQHF.

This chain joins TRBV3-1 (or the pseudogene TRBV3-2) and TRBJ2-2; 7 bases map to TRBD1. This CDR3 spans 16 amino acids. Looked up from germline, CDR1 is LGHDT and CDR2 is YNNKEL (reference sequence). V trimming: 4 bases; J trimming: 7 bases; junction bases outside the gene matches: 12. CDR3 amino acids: CASSRSQGSSGGELFF. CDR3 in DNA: TGTGCCAGCAGCCGTTCACAGGGGTCATCGGGCGGGGAGCTGTTTTTT.

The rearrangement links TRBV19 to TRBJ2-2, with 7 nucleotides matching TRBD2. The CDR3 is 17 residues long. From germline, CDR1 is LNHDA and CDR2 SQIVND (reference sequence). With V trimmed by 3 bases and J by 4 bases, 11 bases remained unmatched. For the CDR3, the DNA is TGTGCCAGTAGTATTTGGGGACCATCGGGGGGCACCGGGGAGCTGTTTTTT. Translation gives CASSIWGPSGGTGELFF. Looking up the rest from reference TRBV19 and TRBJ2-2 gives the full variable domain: DGGITQSPKYLFRKEGQNVTLSCEQNLNHDAMYWYRQDPGQGLRLIYYSQIVNDFQKGDIAEGYSVSREKKESFPLTVTSAQKNPTAFYLCASSIWGPSGGTGELFFGEGSRLTVL.

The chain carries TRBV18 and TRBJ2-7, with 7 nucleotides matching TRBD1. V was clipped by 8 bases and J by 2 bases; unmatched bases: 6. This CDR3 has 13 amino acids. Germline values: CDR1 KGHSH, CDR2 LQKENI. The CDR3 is CASRQGLTYEQYF. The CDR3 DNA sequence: TGTGCCAGCCGACAGGGTCTCACCTACGAGCAGTACTTC.

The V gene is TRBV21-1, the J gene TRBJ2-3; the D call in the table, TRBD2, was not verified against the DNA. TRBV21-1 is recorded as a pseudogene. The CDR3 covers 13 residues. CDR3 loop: CASSTGGVQGFGF. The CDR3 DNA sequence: TGTGCCAGCAGCACGGGGGGTGTGCAGGGCTTTGGATTT.

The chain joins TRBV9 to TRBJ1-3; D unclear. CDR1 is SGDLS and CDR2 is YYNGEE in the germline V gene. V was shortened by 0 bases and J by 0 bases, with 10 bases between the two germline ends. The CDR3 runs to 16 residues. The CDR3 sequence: CASSVETVYSGNTIYF. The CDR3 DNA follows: TGTGCCAGCAGCGTAGAAACAGTTTACTCTGGAAACACCATATATTTT.

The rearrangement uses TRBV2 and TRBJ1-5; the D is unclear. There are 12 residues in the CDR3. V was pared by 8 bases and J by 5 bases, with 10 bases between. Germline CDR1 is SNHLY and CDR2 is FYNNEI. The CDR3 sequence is CASSVSYQPQHF. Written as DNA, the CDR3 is TGTGCCAGCTCGGTTTCCTATCAGCCCCAGCATTTT.

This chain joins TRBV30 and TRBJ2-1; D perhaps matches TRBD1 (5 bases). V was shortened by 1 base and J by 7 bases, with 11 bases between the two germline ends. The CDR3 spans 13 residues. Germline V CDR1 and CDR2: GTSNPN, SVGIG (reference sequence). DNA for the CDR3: TGTGCCTGGAGTGCCGCTAGGGGAAATGAGCAGTTCTTC. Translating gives CAWSAARGNEQFF.

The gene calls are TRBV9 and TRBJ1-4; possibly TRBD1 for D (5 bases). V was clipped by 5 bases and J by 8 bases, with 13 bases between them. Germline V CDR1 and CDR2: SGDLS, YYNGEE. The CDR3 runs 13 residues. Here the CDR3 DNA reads TGTGCCAGCAGTCCAGGGTTCGGGGAAAAACTGTTTTTT. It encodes CASSPGFGEKLFF.

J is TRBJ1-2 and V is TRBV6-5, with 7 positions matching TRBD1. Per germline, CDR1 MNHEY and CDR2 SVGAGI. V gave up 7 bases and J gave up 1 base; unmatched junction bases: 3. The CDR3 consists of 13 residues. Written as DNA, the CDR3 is TGTGCCAGCAACAGGGGATTTAACTATGGCTACACCTTC. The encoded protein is CASNRGFNYGYTF.

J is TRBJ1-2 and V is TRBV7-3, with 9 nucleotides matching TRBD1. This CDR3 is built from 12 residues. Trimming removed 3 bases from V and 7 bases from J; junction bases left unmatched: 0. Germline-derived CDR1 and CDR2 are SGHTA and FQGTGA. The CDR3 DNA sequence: TGTGCCAGCAGCTTGGACAGGGGTGGCTACACCTTC. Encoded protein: CASSLDRGGYTF.

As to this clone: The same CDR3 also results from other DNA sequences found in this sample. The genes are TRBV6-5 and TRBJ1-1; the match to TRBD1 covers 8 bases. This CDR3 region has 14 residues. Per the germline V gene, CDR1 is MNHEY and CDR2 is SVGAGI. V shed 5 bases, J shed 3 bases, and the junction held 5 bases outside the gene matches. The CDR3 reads CASSPGTGHTEAFF. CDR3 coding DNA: TGTGCCAGCAGTCCAGGGACAGGACACACTGAAGCTTTCTTT.

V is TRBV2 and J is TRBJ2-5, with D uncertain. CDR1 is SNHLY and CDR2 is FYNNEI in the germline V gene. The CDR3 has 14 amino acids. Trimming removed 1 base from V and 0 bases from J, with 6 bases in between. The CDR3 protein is CASSEGPYQETQYF. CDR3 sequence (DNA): TGTGCCAGCAGTGAAGGTCCCTACCAAGAGACCCAGTACTTC.

This chain's CDR3 is CASSQGKTDTQYF. The CDR3 coding sequence is TGCGCCAGCAGCCAGGGAAAGACAGATACGCAGTATTTT. The chain has TRBV5-1 and TRBJ2-3, with a weak D call TRBD1 (5 bases). Between the trimmed V and J ends, which lost 4 bases and 3 bases, there was a span of 9 bases. The CDR3 runs to 13 residues. From germline, CDR1 is SGHRS and CDR2 YFSETQ.

The CDR3 is CASSSFKGDRVSTDTQYF. CDR3 in DNA: TGTGCCAGCAGCTCATTTAAGGGGGACAGGGTGAGCACAGATACGCAGTATTTT. The chain uses TRBV11-2 and TRBJ2-3, with 9 nucleotides matching TRBD1. This CDR3 has 18 residues. The ends lost 4 bases at V and 0 bases at J; junction bases unmatched: 11. From germline, CDR1 is SGHAT and CDR2 FQNNGV.